This record covers a single TCR beta chain. Its target is unknown. Germline CDR1 reads LNHNV; CDR2 reads YYDKDF (reference sequence). V was cut by 4 bases and J by 3 bases, with 13 bases left in between. The CDR3 is 14 residues long. The study ran its PCR with 60 Vbeta and 13 Jbeta primers. Clones were read by immunoSEQ multiplex PCR, and TCRdb kept only the in-frame ones, dropping some. The table has 250,000 to 350,000 clones, more than 80% seen once. The data were obtained in a study of cytomegalovirus exposure and HLA in healthy donors. Overall study findings and caveats: Segments of the TCR beta V type were, in most cases, productive about 87% or about 30% of the time in an earlier analysis. The authors assumed roughly uniform sequencing depth across donors for presence/absence analyses. In a later analysis, V- and J-gene trimming of beta chains associated with a DCLRE1C missense variant, replicated independently. Testing in vitro showed a few CMV-associated chains specific for CMV antigens.

This receptor was identified in a man in his forties or fifties in good health and CMV-seropositive. The chain couples TRBV15 to TRBJ2-7, with TRBD1 as a possible D gene (6 bases). Sequencing was done on a sample of PBMCs. This CDR3 is CATSNRDTFYEQYF. The CDR3 nucleotides are TGTGCCACCAGCAACCGGGACACCTTCTACGAGCAGTACTTC. Using reference TRBV15 and TRBJ2-7 for the parts outside the CDR3, the full variable domain is DAMVIQNPRYQVTQFGKPVTLSCSQTLNHNVMYWYQQKSSQAPKLLFHYYDKDFNNEADTPDNFQSRRPNTSFCFLDIRSPGLGDTAMYLCATSNRDTFYEQYFGPGTRLTVT.